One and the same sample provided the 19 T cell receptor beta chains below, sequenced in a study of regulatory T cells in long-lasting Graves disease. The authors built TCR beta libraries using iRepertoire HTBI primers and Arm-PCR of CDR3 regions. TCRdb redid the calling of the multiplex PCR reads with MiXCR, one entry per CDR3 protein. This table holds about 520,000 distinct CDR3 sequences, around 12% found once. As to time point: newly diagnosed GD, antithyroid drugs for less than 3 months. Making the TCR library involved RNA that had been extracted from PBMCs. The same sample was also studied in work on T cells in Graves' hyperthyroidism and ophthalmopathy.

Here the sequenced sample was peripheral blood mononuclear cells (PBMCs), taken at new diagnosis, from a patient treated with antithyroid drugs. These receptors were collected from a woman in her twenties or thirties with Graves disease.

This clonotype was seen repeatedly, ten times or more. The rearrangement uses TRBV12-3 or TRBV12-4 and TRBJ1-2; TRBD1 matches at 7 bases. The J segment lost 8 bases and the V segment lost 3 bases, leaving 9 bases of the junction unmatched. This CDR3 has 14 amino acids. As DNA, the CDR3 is TGTGCCAGCAGTTTCGGGGAGACAGGGCAGGGCTACACCTTC. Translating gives CASSFGETGQGYTF.

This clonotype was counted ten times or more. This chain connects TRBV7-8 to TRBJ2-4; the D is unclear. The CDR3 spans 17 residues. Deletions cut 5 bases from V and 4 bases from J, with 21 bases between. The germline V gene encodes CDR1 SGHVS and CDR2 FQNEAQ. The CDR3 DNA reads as TGTGCCAGCAGCCCCCAAGCCCCACAAGGACCTAAAAACATTCAGTACTTC. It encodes CASSPQAPQGPKNIQYF.

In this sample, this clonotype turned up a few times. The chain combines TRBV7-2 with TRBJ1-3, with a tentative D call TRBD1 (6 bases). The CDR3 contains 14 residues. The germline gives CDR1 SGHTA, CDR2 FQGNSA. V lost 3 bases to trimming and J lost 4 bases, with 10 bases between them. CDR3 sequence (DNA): TGTGCCAGCAGCTTTGGGACATCGGGAAACACCATATATTTT. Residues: CASSFGTSGNTIYF.

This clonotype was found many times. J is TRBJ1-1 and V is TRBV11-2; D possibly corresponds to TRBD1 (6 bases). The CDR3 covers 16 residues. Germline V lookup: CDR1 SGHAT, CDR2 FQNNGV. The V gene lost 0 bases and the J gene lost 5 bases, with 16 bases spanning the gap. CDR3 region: CASSLDFRGGGTEAFF. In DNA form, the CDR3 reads TGTGCCAGCAGCTTAGATTTTAGGGGGGGAGGAACTGAAGCTTTCTTT.

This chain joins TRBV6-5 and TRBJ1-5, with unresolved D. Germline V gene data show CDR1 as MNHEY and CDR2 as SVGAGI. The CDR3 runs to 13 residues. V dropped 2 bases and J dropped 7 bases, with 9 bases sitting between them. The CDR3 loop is CASSYHGGQPQHF. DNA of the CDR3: TGTGCCAGCAGTTACCACGGAGGACAGCCCCAGCATTTT.

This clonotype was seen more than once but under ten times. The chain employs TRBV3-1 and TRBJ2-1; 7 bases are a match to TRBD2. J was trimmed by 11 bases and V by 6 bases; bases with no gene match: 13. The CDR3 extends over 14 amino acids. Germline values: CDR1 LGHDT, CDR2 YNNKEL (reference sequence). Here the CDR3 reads CASRKWEGPVKQFF. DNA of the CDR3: TGTGCCAGCAGGAAGTGGGAGGGCCCAGTTAAGCAGTTCTTC.

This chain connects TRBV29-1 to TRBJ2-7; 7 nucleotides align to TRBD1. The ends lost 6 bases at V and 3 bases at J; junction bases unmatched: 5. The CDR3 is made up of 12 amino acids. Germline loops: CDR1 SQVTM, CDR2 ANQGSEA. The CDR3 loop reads CSVETGYYEQYF. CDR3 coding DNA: TGCAGCGTCGAGACAGGGTACTACGAGCAGTACTTC.

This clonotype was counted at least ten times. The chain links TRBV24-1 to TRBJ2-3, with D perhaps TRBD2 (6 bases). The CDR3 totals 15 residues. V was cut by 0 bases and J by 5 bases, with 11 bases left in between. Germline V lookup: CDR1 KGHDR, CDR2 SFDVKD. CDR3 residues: CATSDLMQGGDTQYF. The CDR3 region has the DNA TGTGCCACCAGTGATTTGATGCAGGGAGGAGATACGCAGTATTTT.

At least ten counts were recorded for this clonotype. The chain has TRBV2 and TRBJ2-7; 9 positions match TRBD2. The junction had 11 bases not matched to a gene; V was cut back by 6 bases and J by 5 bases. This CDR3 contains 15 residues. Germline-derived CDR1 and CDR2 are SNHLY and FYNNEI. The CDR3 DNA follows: TGTGCCAGCAGAGGCGGGAGGGGGGGGGTAGACGAGCAGTACTTC. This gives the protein CASRGGRGGVDEQYF.

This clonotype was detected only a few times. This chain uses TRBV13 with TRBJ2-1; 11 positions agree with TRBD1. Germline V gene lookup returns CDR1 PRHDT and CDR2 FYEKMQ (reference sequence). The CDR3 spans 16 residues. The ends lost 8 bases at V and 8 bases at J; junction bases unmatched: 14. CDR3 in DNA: TGTGCCAGCGGGACAGGGGGAAACTTTGGTTACTATGAGCAGTTCTTC. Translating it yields CASGTGGNFGYYEQFF.

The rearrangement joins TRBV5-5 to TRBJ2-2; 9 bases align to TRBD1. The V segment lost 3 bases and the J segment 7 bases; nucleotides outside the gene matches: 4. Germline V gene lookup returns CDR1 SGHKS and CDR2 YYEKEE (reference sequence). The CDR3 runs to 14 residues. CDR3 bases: TGTGCCAGCAGCTCGAACAGGGGGCTCGGGGAGCTGTTTTTT. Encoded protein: CASSSNRGLGELFF.

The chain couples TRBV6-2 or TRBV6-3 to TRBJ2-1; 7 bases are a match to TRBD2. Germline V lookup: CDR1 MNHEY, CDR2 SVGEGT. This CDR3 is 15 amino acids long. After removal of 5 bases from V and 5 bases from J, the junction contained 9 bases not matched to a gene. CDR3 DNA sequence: TGTGCCAGCAGTAGGCGACTAGCCCGAGACAATGAGCAGTTCTTC. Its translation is CASSRRLARDNEQFF.

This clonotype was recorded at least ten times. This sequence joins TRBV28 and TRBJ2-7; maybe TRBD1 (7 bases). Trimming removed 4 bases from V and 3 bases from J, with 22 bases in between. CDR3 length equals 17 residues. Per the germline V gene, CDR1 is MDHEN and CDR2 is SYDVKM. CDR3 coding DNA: TGTGCCAGCAGTTCCCACCAGGGGGGACTTACCCTCTACGAGCAGTACTTC. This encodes CASSSHQGGLTLYEQYF.

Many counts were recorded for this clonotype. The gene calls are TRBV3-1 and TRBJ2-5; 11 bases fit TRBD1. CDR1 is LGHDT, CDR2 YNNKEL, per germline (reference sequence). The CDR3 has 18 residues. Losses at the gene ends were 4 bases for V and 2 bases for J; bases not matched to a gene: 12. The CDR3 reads CASSPRVGDRGRQETQYF. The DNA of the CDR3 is TGTGCCAGCAGCCCTAGGGTTGGGGACAGGGGGAGACAAGAGACCCAGTACTTC.

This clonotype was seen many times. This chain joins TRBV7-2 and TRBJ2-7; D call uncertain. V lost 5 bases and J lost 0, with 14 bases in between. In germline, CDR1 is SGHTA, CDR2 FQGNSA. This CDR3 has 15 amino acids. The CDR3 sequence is CASSPPGRSSYEQYF. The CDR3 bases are TGTGCCAGCAGCCCCCCAGGCCGCAGCTCCTACGAGCAGTACTTC. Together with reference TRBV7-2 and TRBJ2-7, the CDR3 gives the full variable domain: GAGVSQSPSNKVTEKGKDVELRCDPISGHTALYWYRQSLGQGLEFLIYFQGNSAPDKSGLPSDRFSAERTGGSVSTLTIQRTQQEDSAVYLCASSPPGRSSYEQYFGPGTRLTVT.

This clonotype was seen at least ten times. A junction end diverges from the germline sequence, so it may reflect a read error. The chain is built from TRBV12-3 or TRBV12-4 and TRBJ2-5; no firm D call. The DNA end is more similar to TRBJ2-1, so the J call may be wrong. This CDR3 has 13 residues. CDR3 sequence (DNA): TGTGCCAGCAGCTTAGTGCGTATGGGTGAGCAGTTCTTC. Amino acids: CASSLVRMGEQFF.

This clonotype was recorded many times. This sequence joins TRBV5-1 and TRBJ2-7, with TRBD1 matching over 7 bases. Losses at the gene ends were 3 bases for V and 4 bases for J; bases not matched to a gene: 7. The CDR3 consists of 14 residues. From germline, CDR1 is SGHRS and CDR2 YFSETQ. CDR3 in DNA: TGCGCCAGCAGCTCGACAGGGACAGCTTACGAGCAGTACTTC. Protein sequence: CASSSTGTAYEQYF.

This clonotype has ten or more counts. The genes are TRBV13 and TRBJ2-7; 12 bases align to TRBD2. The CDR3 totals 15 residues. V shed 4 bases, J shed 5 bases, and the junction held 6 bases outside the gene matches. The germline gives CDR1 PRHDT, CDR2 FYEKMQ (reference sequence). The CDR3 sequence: CASSYRLAGVDEQYF. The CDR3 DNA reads TGTGCCAGCAGCTACCGACTAGCGGGAGTGGACGAGCAGTACTTC.

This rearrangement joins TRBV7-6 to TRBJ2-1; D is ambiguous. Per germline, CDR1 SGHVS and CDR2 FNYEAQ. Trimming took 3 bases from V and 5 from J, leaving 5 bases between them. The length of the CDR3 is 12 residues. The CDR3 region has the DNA TGTGCCAGCAGCTTTACTGACAATGAGCAGTTCTTC. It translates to CASSFTDNEQFF.